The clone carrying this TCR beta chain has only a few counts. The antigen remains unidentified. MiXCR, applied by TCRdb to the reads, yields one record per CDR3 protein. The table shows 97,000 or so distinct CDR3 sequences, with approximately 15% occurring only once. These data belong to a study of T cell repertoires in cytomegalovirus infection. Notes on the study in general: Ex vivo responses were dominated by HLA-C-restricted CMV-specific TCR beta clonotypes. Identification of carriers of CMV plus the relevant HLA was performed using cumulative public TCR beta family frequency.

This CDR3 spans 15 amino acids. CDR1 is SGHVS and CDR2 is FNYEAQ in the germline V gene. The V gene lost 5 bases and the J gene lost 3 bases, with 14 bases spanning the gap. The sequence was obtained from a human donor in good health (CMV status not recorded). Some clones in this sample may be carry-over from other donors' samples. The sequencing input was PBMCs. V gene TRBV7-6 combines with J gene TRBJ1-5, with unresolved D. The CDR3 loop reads CASSPSGRDNQPQHF. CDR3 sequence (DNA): TGTGCCAGCAGCCCCTCAGGTAGGGACAATCAGCCCCAGCATTTT.